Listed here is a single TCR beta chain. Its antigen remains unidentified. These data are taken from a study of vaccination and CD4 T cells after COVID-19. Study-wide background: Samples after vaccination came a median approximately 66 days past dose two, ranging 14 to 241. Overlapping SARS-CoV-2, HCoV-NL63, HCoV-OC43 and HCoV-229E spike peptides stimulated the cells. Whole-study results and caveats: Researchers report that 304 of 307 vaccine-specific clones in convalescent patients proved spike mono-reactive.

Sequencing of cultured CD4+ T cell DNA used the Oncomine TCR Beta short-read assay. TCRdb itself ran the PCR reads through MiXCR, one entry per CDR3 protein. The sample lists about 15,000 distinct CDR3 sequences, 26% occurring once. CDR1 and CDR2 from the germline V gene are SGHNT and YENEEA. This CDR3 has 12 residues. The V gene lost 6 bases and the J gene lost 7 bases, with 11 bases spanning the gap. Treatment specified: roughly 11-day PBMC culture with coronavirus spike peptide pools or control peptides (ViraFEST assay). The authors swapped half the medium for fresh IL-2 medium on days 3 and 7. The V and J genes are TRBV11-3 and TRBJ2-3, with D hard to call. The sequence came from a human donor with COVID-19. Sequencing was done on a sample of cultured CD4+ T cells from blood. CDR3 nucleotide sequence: TGTGCCAGCAGGGATAGCAGTTATACGCAGTATTTT. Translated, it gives CASRDSSYTQYF.